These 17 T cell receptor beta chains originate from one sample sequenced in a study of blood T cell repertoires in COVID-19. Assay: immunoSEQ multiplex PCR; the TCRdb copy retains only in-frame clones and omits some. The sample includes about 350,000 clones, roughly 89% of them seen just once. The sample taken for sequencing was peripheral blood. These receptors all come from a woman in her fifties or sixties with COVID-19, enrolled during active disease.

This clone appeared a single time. The CDR3 DNA is TGTGCCTGGAGTGGGCCGGGAGGTGGAAACACCATATATTTT. Translated: CAWSGPGGGNTIYF. V gene TRBV30 combines with J gene TRBJ1-3, with D unclear. V was cut by 1 base and J by 3 bases, with 10 bases left in between. This CDR3 spans 14 amino acids. Germline values: CDR1 GTSNPN, CDR2 SVGIG (reference sequence).

CDR3 amino acids: CATGQGRTEAFF. CDR3 DNA: TGTGCCACCGGACAGGGGCGCACTGAAGCTTTCTTT. This chain links TRBV10-3 with TRBJ1-1; TRBD1 matches 9 bases. V was pared by 10 bases and J by 4 bases, with 4 bases of the junction left unmatched. The CDR3 consists of 12 residues. Germline V lookup: CDR1 ENHRY, CDR2 SYGVKD.

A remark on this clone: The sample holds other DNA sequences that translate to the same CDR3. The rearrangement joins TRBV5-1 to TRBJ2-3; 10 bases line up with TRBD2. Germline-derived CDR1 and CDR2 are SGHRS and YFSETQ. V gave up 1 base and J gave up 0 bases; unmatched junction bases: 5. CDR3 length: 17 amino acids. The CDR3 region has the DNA TGCGCCAGCAGCTTGCCTAGCGGGGGCCTAAGCACAGATACGCAGTATTTT. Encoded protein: CASSLPSGGLSTDTQYF.

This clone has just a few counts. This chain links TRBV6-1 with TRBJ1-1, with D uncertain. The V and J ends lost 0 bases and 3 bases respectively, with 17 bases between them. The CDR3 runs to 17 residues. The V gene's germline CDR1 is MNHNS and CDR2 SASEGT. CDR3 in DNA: TGTGCCAGCAGTGAAGCAGGTTTGACATGGCGCTACACTGAAGCTTTCTTT. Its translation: CASSEAGLTWRYTEAFF.

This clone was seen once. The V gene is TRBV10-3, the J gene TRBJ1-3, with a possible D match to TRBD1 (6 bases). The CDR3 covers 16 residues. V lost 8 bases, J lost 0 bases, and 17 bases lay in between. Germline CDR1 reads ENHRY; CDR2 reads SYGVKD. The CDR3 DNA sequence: TGTGCCATCTCCACGGGACAATCTTTCTCTGGAAACACCATATATTTT. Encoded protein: CAISTGQSFSGNTIYF.

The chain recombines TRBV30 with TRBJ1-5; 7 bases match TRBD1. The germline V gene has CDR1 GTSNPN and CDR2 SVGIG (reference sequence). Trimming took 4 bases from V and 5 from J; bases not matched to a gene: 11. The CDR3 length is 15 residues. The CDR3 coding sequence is TGTGCCTGGAAGGCCTTGGACAGGTCTGATCAGCCCCAGCATTTT. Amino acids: CAWKALDRSDQPQHF. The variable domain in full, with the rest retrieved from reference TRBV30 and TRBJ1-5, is SQTIHQWPATLVQPVGSPLSLECTVEGTSNPNLYWYRQAAGRGLQLLFYSVGIGQISSEVPQNLSASRPQDRQFILSSKKLLLSDSGFYLCAWKALDRSDQPQHFGDGTRLSIL.

DNA for the CDR3: TGTGCCAGTCCGGGACAAAGGGCCAAAAACATTCAGTACTTC. It codes for CASPGQRAKNIQYF. The rearrangement links TRBV28 to TRBJ2-4; possible D gene TRBD1, 6 bases. Per germline, CDR1 MDHEN and CDR2 SYDVKM. CDR3 length: 14 amino acids. The V and J ends lost 9 bases and 1 base respectively, with 13 bases between them.

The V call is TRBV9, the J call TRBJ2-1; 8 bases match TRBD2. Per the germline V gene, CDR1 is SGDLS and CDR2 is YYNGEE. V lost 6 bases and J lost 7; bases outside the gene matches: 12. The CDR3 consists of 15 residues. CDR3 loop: CASTFSGDPWNEQFF. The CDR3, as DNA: TGTGCCAGCACCTTTAGCGGGGACCCCTGGAATGAGCAGTTCTTC.

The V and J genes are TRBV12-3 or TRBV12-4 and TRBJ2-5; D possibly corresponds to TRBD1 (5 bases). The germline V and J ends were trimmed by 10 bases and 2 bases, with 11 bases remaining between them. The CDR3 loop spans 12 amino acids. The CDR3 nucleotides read TGTGCCACCTCAGACAGACAAGAGACCCAGTACTTC. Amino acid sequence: CATSDRQETQYF.

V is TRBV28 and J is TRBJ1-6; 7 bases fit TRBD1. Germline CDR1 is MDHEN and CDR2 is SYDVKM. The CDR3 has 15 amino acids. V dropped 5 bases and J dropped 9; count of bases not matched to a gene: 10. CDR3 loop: CASSTTQGVSSPLHF. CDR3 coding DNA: TGTGCCAGCAGTACAACGCAGGGGGTAAGTTCACCCCTCCACTTT.

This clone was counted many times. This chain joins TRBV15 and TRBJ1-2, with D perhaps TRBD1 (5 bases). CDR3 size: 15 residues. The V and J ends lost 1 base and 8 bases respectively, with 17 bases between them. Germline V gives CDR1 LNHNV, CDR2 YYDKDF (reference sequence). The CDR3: CATSRVLYGGSGYTF. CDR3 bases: TGTGCCACCAGCAGAGTACTCTACGGGGGAAGCGGCTACACCTTC.

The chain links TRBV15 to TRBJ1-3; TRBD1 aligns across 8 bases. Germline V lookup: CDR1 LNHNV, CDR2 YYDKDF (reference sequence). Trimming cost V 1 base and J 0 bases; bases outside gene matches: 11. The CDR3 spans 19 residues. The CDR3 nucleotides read TGTGCCACCAGCAGAGTGTGGGTGTCAGGGGGCATCTCTGGAAACACCATATATTTT. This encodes CATSRVWVSGGISGNTIYF.

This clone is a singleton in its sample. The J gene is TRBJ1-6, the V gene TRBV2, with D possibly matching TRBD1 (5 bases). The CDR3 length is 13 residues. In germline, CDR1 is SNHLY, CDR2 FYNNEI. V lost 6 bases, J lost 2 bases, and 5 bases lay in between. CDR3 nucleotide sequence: TGTGCCAGCAGAGGGGCCTATAATTCACCCCTCCACTTT. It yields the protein CASRGAYNSPLHF.

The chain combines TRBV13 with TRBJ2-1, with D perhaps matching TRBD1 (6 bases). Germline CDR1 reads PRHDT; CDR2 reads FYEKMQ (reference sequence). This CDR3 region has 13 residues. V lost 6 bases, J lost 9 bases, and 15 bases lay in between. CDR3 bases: TGTGCCAGCAGTTCTACGCAGGGGAGTGAGCAGTTCTTC. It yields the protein CASSSTQGSEQFF.

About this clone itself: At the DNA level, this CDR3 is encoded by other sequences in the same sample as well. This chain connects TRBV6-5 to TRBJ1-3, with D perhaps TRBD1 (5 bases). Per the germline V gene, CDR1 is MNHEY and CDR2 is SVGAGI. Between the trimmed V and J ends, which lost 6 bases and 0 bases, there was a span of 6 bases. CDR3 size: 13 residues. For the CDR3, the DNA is TGTGCCAGCAGGCAGGGCTCTGGAAACACCATATATTTT. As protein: CASRQGSGNTIYF.

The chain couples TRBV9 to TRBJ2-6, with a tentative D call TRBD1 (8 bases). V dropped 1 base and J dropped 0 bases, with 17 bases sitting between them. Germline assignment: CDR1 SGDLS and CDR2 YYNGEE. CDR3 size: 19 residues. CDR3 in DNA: TGTGCCAGCAGCGTACGACAGGGGACTATGATCTCTGGGGCCAACGTCCTGACTTTC. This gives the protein CASSVRQGTMISGANVLTF.

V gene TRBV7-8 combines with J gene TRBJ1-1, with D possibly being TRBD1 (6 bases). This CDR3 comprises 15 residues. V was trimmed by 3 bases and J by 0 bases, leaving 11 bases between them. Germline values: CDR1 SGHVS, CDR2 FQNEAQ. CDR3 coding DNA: TGTGCCAGCAGCTTGGCGGGGGGCATGAACACTGAAGCTTTCTTT. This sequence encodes CASSLAGGMNTEAFF.